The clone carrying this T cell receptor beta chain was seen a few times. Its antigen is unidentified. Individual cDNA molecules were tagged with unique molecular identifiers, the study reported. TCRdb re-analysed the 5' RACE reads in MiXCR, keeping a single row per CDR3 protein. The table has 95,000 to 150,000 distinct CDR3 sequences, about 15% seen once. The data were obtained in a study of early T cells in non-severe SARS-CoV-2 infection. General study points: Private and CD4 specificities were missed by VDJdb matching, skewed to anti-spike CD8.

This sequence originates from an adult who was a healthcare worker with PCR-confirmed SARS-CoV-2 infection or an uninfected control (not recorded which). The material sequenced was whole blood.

CDR3 DNA sequence: TGCGCCAGCAGCCCAGGGGCCCTGGGGGGCACTGAAGCTTTCTTT. As protein: CASSPGALGGTEAFF. The J gene is TRBJ1-1, the V gene TRBV5-1; a weak D match, TRBD1 (6 bases). Germline CDR1 is SGHRS and CDR2 is YFSETQ. The CDR3 has 15 amino acids. V was cut by 4 bases and J by 4 bases, with 17 bases left in between.